This T cell receptor delta chain was sequenced during a study of γδ T cells in repeated Plasmodium falciparum infection. CDR3 size: 19 residues. J was trimmed by 0 bases and V by 3 bases; bases with no gene match: 16. Germline lookup yields CDR1 TSWWSYY and CDR2 QGS. TCRdb called clones from the multiplex PCR reads again using CATT. The sample records 93,000 or so delta-chain clones, roughly 0.98% being singletons. Bulk repertoires came from Vgamma9/Vdelta2+ or Vdelta2-negative gammadelta T cells flow-sorted from PBMC. On this clone: Only one base separates this from a far larger clonotype, so it likely reflects a read error. This same CDR3 is encoded by further DNA sequences in the sample.

The chain uses TRDV1 and TRDJ1, with 7 bases identical to TRDD3. The J gene was not available in TCRdb and was assigned here by matching the DNA to germline segments. The TCR was taken from a pool of human donors (malaria-infected and uninfected, not separated). Sequencing was carried out using gamma-delta T cells from blood. DNA of the CDR3: TGTGCTCTTGGGGATGGTGTCCTATGGCTGGGGGCGCACACCGATAAACTCATCTTT. Its translation: CALGDGVLWLGAHTDKLIF.